This T cell receptor beta chain was captured by sequencing in a study of identifying expanded T cells in peripheral blood. General study findings and limits: Approximately 1.1 clones differed between technical replicates, versus about 17 and 20 over time.

The CDR3 has 15 amino acids. Trimming shortened V by 2 bases and J by 3 bases, and 11 bases separated the two germline ends. Germline V gene data show CDR1 as MNHNS and CDR2 as SASEGT. Worth noting for this clone: As yet, its antigen is unknown.

TCRdb's table, derived via immunoSEQ multiplex PCR, lists solely in-frame clones and lacks some. Among approximately 59,000 clones listed, approximately 89% were seen once. V gene TRBV6-1 combines with J gene TRBJ1-5, with D unclear. Sample: blood. The TCR comes from a person aged 18-69 years in good health. The CDR3 sequence is CASSELATLNQPQHF. The CDR3 nucleotides read TGTGCCAGCAGTGAATTAGCAACCCTCAATCAGCCCCAGCATTTT.